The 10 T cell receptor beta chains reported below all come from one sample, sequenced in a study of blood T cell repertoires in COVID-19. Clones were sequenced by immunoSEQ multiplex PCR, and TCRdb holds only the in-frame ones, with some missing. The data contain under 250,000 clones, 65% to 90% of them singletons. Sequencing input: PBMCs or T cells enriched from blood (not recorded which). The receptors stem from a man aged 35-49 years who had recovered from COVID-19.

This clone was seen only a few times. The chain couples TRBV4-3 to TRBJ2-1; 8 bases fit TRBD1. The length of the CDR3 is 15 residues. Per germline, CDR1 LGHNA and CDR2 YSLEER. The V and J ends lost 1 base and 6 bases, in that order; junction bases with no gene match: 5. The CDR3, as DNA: TGCGCCAGCAGCCAAGTTCAGGGGGCAAGCAATGAGCAGTTCTTC. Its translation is CASSQVQGASNEQFF.

The CDR3 is CASSASPGNTIYF. The DNA for the CDR3 is TGTGCCAGCAGCGCCTCCCCTGGAAACACCATATATTTT. This chain connects TRBV9 to TRBJ1-3; D is undetermined. Trimming stripped 3 bases from V and 2 bases from J, with 6 bases between. CDR1 SGDLS and CDR2 YYNGEE come from the germline V gene. The length of the CDR3 is 13 residues.

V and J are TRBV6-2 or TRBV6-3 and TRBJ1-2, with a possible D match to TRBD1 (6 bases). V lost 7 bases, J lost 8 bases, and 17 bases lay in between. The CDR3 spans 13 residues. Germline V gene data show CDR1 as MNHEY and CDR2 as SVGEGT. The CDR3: CASTPTGFDGYTF. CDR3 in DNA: TGTGCCAGCACCCCAACAGGGTTTGACGGCTACACCTTC.

CDR3 amino acids: CASSSTGGKNTEAFF. The CDR3 nucleotides are TGTGCCAGCTCGTCGACAGGGGGTAAGAACACTGAAGCTTTCTTT. The chain couples TRBV18 to TRBJ1-1, with TRBD1 matching over 9 bases. The CDR3 runs 15 residues. CDR1 and CDR2 (germline): KGHSH, LQKENI. V dropped 6 bases and J dropped 1; count of bases not matched to a gene: 6.

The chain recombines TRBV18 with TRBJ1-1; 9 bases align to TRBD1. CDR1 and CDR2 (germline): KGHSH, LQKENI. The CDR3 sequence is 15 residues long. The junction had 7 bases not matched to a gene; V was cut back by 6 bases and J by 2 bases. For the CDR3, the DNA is TGTGCCAGCTCCCCCTTACAGGGGGCAAACACTGAAGCTTTCTTT. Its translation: CASSPLQGANTEAFF.

The CDR3 spells CASSKAFGQGGHGGTGELFF. For the CDR3, the DNA is TGTGCCAGCAGCAAGGCTTTCGGACAGGGGGGCCACGGGGGGACCGGGGAGCTGTTTTTT. The chain combines TRBV21-1 with TRBJ2-2; TRBD1 is the table's D call and was not checked against the DNA. TRBV21-1 is an annotated pseudogene. The CDR3 length is 20 residues.

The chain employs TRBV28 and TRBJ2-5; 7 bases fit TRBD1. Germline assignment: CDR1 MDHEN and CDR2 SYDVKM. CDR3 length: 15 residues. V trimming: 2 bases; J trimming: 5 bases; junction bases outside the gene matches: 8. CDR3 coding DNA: TGTGCCAGCAGTTTAGCCAATCCGACAGGGGAGACCCAGTACTTC. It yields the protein CASSLANPTGETQYF.

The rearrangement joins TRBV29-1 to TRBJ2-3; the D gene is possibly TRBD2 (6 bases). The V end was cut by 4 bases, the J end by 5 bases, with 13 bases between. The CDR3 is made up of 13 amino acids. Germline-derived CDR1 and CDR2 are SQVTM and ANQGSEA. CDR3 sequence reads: CSVGTSWGDTQYF. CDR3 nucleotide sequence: TGCAGCGTTGGAACTAGCTGGGGAGATACGCAGTATTTT.

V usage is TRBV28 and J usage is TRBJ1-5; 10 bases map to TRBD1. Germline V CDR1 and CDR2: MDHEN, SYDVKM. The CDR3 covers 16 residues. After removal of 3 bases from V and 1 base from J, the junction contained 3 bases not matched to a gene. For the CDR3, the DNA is TGTGCCAGCAGTTTGTGGGGACAGGGGAGCAATCAGCCCCAGCATTTT. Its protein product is CASSLWGQGSNQPQHF.

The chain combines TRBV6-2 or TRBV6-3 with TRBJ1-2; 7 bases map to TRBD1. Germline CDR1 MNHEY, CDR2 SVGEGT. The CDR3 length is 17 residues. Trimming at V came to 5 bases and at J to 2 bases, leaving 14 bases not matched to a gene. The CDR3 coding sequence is TGTGCCAGCAGTCAAACCCGTACTGGGACAGCCAACTATGGCTACACCTTC. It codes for CASSQTRTGTANYGYTF.